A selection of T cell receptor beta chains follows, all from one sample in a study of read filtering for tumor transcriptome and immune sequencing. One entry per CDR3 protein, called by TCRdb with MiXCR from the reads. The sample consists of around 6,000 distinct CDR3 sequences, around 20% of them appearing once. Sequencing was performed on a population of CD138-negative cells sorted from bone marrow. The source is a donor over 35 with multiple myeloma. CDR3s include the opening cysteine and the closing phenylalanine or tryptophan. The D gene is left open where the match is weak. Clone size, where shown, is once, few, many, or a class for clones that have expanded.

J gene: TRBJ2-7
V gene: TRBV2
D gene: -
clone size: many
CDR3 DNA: TGTGCCAGCAGTGCGACACAAAACTACGAGCAGTACTTC
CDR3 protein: CASSATQNYEQYF

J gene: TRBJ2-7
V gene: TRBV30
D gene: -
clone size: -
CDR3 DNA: TGTGCCTGGAGTCCATTTCCCCAGTTCGTTGCCTACGAGCAGTACTTC
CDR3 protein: CAWSPFPQFVAYEQYF

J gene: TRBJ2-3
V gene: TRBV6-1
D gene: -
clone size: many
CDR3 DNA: TGTGCCACTGCCCGGGACAGCACAGATACGCAGTATTTT
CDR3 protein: CATARDSTDTQYF

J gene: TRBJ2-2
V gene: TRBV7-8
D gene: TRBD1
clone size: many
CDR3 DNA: TGTGCCAGCAGCCCAAGGACAGGCAGATCCACCGGGGAGCTGTTTTTT
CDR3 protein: CASSPRTGRSTGELFF

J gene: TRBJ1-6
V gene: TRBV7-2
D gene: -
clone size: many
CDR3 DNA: TGTGCCAGCAGCTTAGACAACAGGGCTAATTCACCCCTCCACTTT
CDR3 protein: CASSLDNRANSPLHF

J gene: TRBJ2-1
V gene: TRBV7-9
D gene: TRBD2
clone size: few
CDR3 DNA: TGTGCCAGCAGCCCACTAGCGGGAGGGCCCGACAATGAGCAGTTCTTC
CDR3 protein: CASSPLAGGPDNEQFF

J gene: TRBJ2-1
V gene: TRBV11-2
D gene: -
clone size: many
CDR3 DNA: TGTGCCAGCAGCCTAGGGGGACTAATCAATGAGCAGTTCTTC
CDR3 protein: CASSLGGLINEQFF

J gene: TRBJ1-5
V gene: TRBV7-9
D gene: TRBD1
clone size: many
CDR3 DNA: TGTGCCAGCAGCCTTGGGACAGATTATAGCAATCAGCCCCAGCATTTT
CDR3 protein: CASSLGTDYSNQPQHF

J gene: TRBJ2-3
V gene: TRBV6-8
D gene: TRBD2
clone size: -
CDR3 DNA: TGTGCCGTGACTAGCGGGGCTAGAACCACAGATATGCAGTATTTT
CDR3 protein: CAVTSGARTTDMQYF

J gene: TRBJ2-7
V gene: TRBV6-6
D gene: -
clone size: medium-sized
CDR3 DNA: TGTGCCAGCATCCCCTCGGCCGGGGTTTACGAGCAGTACTTC
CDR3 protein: CASIPSAGVYEQYF

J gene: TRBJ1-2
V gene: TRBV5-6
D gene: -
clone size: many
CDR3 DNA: TGTGCCAGCAGCATACCCCGGGGCCTCGGCTATGGCTACACCTTC
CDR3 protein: CASSIPRGLGYGYTF

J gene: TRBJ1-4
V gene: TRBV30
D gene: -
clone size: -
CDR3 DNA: TGTGCCTGGAATTCGGTCCGGGACGGTGCAACTAATGAAAAACTGTTTTTT
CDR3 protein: CAWNSVRDGATNEKLFF

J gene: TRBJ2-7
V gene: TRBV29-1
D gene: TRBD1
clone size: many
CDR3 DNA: TGCAGCGCTTCAGGGGGTTTCGCCTACGAGCAGTACTTC
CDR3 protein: CSASGGFAYEQYF

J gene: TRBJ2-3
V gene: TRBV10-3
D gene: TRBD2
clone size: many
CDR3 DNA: TGTGCCATCAGTGGCGGGAGGGCCACAGATACGCAGTATTTT
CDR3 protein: CAISGGRATDTQYF

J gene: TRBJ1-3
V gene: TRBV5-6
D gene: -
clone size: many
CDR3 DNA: TGTGCCAGCAGCCCGGACAGCTCTGGAAACACCATATATTTT
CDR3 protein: CASSPDSSGNTIYF

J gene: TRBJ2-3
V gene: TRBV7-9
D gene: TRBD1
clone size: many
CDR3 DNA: TGTGCCAGCAGCTTAACAGGGGGCAGTACGCAGTATTTT
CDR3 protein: CASSLTGGSTQYF

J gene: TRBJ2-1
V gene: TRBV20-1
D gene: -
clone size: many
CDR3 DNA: TGCAGTGCTAGAGGTCAATATTTCAATGAGCAGTTCTTC
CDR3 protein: CSARGQYFNEQFF

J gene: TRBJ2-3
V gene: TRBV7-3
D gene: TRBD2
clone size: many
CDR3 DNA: TGTGCCAGCAGCTATAGCGGGGGTAAAGATACGCAGTATTTT
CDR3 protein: CASSYSGGKDTQYF

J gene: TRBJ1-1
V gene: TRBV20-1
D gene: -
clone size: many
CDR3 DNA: TGCAGTGCTAGAGGTGTTTCCTGGACGGGTTTGAACACTGAAGCTTTCTTT
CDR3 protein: CSARGVSWTGLNTEAFF

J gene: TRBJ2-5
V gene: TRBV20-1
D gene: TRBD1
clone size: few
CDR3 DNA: TGCAGTAAGCCGGGACAGGGTATCGCCCAAGAGACCCAGTACTTC
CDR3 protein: CSKPGQGIAQETQYF

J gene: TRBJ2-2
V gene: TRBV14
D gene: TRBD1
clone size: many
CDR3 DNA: TGTGCCAGCAGCGGCGTAGGGGGCATCAACACCGGGGAGCTGTTTTTT
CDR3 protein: CASSGVGGINTGELFF

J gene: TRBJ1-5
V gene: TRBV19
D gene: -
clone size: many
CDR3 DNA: TGTGCCAGTAGTACGTACTCGTACGATCAGCCCCAGCATTTT
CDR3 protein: CASSTYSYDQPQHF

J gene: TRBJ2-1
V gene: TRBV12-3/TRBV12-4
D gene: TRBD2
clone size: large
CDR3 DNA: TGTGCCAGCAGTTTACGACCTAGCGGGGAATACAATGAGCAGTTCTTC
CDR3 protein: CASSLRPSGEYNEQFF

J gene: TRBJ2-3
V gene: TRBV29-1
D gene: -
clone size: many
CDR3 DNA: TGCAGCGTCCAACCCCAGGGAGTGAACCTCGCTGCGCAGTATTTT
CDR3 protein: CSVQPQGVNLAAQYF

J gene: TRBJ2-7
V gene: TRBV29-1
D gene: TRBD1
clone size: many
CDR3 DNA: TGCAGCGTTGAAGGCGAGACTGGACAGGGGACCTACGAGCAGTACTTC
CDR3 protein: CSVEGETGQGTYEQYF

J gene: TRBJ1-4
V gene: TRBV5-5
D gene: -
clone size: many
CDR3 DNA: TGTGCCAGCAGCTTCTCCGGATTCGAAAAACTGTTTTTT
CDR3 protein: CASSFSGFEKLFF

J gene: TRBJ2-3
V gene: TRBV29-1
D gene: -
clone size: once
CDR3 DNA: TGCGGCGTTGTTCCGGGTTCGCTGCGCAGCACAGATGCGCAGTATTTT
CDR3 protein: CGVVPGSLRSTDAQYF

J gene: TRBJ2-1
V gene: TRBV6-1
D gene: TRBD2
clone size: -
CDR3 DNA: TGTGCCAGCAGTGTACCGGGACTAGCGGGAGTGGAGCAGTCCTTC
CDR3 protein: CASSVPGLAGVEQSF

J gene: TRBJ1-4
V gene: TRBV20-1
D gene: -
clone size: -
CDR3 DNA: TGCACCCCCCCCTCAACTAATGAAAAACTGTTTTTT
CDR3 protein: CTPPSTNEKLFF

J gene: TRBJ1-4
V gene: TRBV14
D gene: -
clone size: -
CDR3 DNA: TGTGCTAGCAGCCAAGATCAGACAGGAGGAAGGGAAAAACTGTCTTTT
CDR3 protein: CASSQDQTGGREKLSF

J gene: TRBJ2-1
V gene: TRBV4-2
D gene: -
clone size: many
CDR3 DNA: TGTGCCAGCAGCCTAAGGGAACAGCCGTCTTACAATGAGCAGTTCTTC
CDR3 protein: CASSLREQPSYNEQFF

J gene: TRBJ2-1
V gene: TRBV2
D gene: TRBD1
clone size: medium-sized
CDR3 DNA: TGTGCCAGCAGTGTTCAAGTGGGGACAGTTTACAATGAGCAGTTCTTC
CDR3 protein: CASSVQVGTVYNEQFF

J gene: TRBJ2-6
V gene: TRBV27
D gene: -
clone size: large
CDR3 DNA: TGTGCCAGCAGCCTAGGGGGAATAGGGTCTGGGGCCAACGTCCTGACTTTC
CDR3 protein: CASSLGGIGSGANVLTF

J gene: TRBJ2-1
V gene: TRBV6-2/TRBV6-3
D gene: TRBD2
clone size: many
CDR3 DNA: TGTGCCAGCAGTTTGCTAGCGGCTAATGAGCAGTTCTTC
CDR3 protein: CASSLLAANEQFF

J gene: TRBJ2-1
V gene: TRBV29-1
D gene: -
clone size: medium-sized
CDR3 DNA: TGCAGCGTTGAAGATGAGAAGGGAAGGGTGTCAGATGAGCAGTTCTTC
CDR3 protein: CSVEDEKGRVSDEQFF

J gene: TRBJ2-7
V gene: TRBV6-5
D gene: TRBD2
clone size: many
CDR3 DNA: TGTGCCAGCAGTTACGAGGGTAGCGGGGGCCGCTACGAGCAGTACTTC
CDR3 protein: CASSYEGSGGRYEQYF

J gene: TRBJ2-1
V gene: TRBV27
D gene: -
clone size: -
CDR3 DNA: TGTGCCAGCAGTTCTGCAGCTGGGACGCCTCGCTACAATGAGCAGTTCTTC
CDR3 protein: CASSSAAGTPRYNEQFF

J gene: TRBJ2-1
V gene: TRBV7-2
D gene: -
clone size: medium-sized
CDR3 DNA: TGTGCCAGCAGTCCCCGTCCGGGACTGGACAATGAGCAGTTCTTC
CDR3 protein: CASSPRPGLDNEQFF

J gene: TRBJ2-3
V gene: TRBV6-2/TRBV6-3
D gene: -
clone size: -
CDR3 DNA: TGTGCCAGCAGTTTACGAGAGAGCGGGACAGATACGCAGTATTTT
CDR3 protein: CASSLRESGTDTQYF

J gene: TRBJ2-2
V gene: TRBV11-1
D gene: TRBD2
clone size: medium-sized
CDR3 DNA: TGTGCCAGCAGCCCCGGCGGGGGGGCCACCGGGGAGCTGTTTTTT
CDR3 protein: CASSPGGGATGELFF

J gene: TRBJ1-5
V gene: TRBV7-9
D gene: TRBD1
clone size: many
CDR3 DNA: TGTGCCAGCAGCCCCAATCGCGTGACAGGGGCCGGCAATCAGCCCCAGCATTTT
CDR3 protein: CASSPNRVTGAGNQPQHF

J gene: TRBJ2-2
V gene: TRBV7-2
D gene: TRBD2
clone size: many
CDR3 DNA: TGTGCCAGCAGCTTAGAGCTAGCGGGAATGTATTCGGCCGGGGAGCTGTTTTTT
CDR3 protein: CASSLELAGMYSAGELFF

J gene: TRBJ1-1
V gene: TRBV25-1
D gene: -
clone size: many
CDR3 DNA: TGTGCCAGCAGTCCCCCGGGGGGGCACATGAACACTGAAGCTTTCTTT
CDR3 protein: CASSPPGGHMNTEAFF

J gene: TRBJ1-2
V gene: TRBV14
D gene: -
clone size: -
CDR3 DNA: TGTGCCAGCAGCCAAGATCAGGGGCCCTATGGCTACACCTTC
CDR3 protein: CASSQDQGPYGYTF

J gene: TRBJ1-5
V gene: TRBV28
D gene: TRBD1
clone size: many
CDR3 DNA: TGTGCCAGCAGTCTTGGACAGGGAGATCAGCCCCAGCATTTT
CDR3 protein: CASSLGQGDQPQHF

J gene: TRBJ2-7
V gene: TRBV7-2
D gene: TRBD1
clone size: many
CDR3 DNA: TGTGCCAGCAGCTTGGAGGGACAGGTCACCTACGAGCAGTACTTC
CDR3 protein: CASSLEGQVTYEQYF

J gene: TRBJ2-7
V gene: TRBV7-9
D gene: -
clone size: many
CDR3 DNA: TGTGCCAGCAGCTTTCGGGGGAGGACCTACGAGCAGTACTTC
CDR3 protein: CASSFRGRTYEQYF

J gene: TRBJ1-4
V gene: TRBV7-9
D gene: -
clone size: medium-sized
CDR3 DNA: TGTGCCAGCCTGCCAGCAACTAATGAAAAACTGTTTTTT
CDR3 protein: CASLPATNEKLFF

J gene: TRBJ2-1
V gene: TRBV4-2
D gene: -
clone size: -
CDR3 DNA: TGCGCCAGCAGCCAAGACCCTGCGGCGCCCCCTAACAATGGGCAGTTCTTC
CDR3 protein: CASSQDPAAPPNNGQFF

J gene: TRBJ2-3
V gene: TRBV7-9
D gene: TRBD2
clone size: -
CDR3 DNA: TGTGCCAGCAGCTTATCGGGCGGGAGGTCGGCAGATACGCAGTATTTT
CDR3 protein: CASSLSGGRSADTQYF

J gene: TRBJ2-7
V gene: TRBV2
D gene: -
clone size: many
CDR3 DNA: TGTGCCAGCAGCGAAAACATCTACGAGCAGTACTTC
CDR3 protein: CASSENIYEQYF

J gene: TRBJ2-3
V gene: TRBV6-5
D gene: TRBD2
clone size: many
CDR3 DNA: TGTGCCAGCGCCAGCGGCGGGGGGACCACAGATACGCAGTATTTT
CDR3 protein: CASASGGGTTDTQYF

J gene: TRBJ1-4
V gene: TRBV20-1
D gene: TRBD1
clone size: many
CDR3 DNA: TGCAGTGCTACTCCCCCGGACAGGGACCATGAAAAACTGTTTTTT
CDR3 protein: CSATPPDRDHEKLFF

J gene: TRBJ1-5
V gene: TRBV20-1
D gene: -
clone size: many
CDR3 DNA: TGCAGTGCTACCTCGACAGGACGGAATCAGCCCCAGCATTTT
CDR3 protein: CSATSTGRNQPQHF

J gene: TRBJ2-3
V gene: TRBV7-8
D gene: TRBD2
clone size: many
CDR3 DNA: TGTGCCAGCAGCTTAGGAAGTAGCGGGAAGCGAGATACGCAGTATTTT
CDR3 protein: CASSLGSSGKRDTQYF

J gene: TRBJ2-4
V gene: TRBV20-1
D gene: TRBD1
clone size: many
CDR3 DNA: TGCAGTGCTAGCGCCCACTGGGGGGACAGGGGAACGGGGGGCAAAAACATTCAGTACTTC
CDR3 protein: CSASAHWGDRGTGGKNIQYF

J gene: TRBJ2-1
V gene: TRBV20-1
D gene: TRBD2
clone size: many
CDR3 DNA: TGCAGTGCTAGGCGACGACTAGCGGGGGGGCCGAGCTCCTACAATGAGCAGTTCTTC
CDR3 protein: CSARRRLAGGPSSYNEQFF